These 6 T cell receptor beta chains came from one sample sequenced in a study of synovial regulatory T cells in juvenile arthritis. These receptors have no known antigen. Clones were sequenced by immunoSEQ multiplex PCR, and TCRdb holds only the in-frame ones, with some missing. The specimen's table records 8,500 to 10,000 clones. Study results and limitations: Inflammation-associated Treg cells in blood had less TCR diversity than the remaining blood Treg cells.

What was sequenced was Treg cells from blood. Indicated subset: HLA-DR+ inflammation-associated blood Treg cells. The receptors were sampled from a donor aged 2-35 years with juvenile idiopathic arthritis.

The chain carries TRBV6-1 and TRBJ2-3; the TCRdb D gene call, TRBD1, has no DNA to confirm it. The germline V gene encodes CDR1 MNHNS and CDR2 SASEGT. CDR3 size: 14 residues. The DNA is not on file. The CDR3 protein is CASSEDLATDTQYF.

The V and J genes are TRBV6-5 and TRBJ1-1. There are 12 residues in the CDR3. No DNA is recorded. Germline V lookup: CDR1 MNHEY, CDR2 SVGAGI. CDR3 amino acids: CASSTLNTEAFF.

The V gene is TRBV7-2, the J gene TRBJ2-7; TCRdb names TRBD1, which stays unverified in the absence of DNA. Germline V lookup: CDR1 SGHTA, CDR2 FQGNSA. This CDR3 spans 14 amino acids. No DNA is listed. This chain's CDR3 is CASSEDRHPYEQYF. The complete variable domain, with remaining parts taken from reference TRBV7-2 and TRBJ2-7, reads GAGVSQSPSNKVTEKGKDVELRCDPISGHTALYWYRQSLGQGLEFLIYFQGNSAPDKSGLPSDRFSAERTGGSVSTLTIQRTQQEDSAVYLCASSEDRHPYEQYFGPGTRLTVT.

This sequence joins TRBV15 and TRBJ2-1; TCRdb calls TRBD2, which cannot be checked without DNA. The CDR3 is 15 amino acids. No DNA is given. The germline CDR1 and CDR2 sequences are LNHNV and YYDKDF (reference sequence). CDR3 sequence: CATSRGGRAGYEQFF.

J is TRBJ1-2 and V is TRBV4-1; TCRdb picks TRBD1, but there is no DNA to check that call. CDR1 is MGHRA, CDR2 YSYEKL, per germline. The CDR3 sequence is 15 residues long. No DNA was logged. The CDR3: CASSQPGQGYHGYTF.

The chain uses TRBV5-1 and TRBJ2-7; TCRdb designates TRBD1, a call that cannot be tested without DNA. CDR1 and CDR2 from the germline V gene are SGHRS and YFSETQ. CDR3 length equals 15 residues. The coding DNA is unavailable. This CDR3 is CASSLTGGNTYEQYF.